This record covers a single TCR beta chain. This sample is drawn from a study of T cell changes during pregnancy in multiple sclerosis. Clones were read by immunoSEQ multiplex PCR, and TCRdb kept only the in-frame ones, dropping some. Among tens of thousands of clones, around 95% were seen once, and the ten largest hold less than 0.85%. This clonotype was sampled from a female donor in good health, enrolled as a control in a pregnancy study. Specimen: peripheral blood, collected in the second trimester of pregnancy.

The CDR3 sequence is CASSDTTGGVQPQHF. The DNA for the CDR3 is TGTGCCAGCAGTGACACTACAGGGGGGGTTCAGCCCCAGCATTTT. The genes are TRBV27 and TRBJ1-5, with TRBD1 matching 8 bases. Per germline, CDR1 MNHEY and CDR2 SMNVEV (reference sequence). V lost 5 bases, J lost 6 bases, and 9 bases stayed unmatched. This CDR3 spans 15 amino acids.